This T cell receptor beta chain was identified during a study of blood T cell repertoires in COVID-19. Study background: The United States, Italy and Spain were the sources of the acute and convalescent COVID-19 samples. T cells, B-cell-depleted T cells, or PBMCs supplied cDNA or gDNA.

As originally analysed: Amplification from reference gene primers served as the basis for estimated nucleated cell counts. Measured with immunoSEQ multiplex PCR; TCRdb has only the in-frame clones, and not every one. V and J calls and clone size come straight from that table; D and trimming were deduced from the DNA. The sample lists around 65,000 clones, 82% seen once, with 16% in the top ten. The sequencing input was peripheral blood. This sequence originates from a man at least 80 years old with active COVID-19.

The CDR3 DNA is TGCGCCAGCAGCGCCGGGACAGGGGGGAACAATGAGCAGTTCTTC. This translates into CASSAGTGGNNEQFF. The rearrangement links TRBV5-1 to TRBJ2-1; TRBD1 matches 11 bases. The J segment lost 5 bases and the V segment lost 4 bases, leaving 5 bases of the junction unmatched. The CDR3 extends over 15 amino acids. The germline V gene has CDR1 SGHRS and CDR2 YFSETQ.